This TCR beta chain emerged from a study of T cell responses to AZD1222 COVID-19 vaccine. The table came from immunoSEQ multiplex PCR; TCRdb's copy has only in-frame clones and leaves some out. The sample has tens of thousands of clones; around 80% are singletons. By frequency in the sample, this clone is medium-sized. This TCR derives from an adult in good health. The source material was peripheral blood, sampled on day 0 of MenACWY control vaccination.

The CDR3 is CASRPQRGPTDTQYF. The CDR3 nucleotides are TGTGCCAGCAGGCCCCAGCGGGGACCCACAGATACGCAGTATTTT. The J gene is TRBJ2-3, the V gene TRBV5-6; 7 bases match TRBD2. The CDR3 is 15 residues long. The J segment lost 2 bases and the V segment lost 5 bases, leaving 8 bases of the junction unmatched. Germline V CDR1 and CDR2: SGHDT, YYEEEE.